These 13 T cell receptor beta chains were sequenced from one sample in a study of molecular identifiers for immune sequencing clone quantification. MiXCR was run by TCRdb on the PCR reads, yielding one entry per CDR3 protein. The data contain approximately 100,000 distinct CDR3 sequences, about 35% of them singletons. Input material: naive CD8+ T cells from blood, with Jurkat cell RNA spiked in. Subset given: FACS-sorted CD8+CD4-CCR7+CD45RA+ naive T cells. These receptors were obtained from a human donor in good health. Some libraries in this study had Jurkat cell RNA spiked in.

This clonotype showed up just once. The chain recombines TRBV15 with TRBJ2-1; D not resolved. V lost 8 bases to trimming and J lost 10 bases, with 15 bases between them. This CDR3 is built from 12 residues. Looked up from germline, CDR1 is LNHNV and CDR2 is YYDKDF (reference sequence). The CDR3 is CATGQHGREQFF. CDR3 nucleotide sequence: TGTGCCACCGGGCAACACGGTAGGGAGCAGTTCTTC.

This chain links TRBV25-1 with TRBJ1-2; 9 nucleotides align to TRBD1. The CDR3 is 14 residues long. J was trimmed by 4 bases and V by 6 bases; bases with no gene match: 6. The germline V gene has CDR1 MGHDK and CDR2 SYGVNS. The CDR3 sequence: CASRPGQGVYGYTF. The DNA for the CDR3 is TGTGCCAGCAGACCGGGACAGGGAGTCTATGGCTACACCTTC.

Of note for this clonotype: Germline is not matched at one junction end, which may reflect a read error. J is TRBJ1-2 and V is TRBV14; D gene uncertain. This CDR3 has 10 residues. Germline CDR1 reads SGHDN; CDR2 reads FVKESK. CDR3 protein: CASCQGGYTF. DNA for the CDR3: TGTGCCAGCTGCCAAGGTGGCTACACCTTC. Using reference TRBV14 and TRBJ1-2 for the parts outside the CDR3, the full variable domain is EAGVTQFPSHSVIEKGQTVTLRCDPISGHDNLYWYRRVMGKEIKFLLHFVKESKQDESGMPNNRFLAERTGGTYSTLKVQPAELEDSGVYFCASCQGGYTFGSGTRLTVV.

On this clonotype: A much bigger clone sits one base away, suggesting this may be a read error. CDR3: CSVSGTVADEQIF. The CDR3 bases are TGCAGCGTCTCCGGGACAGTAGCGGATGAGCAGATCTTC. The rearrangement links TRBV29-1 to TRBJ2-1; D possibly corresponds to TRBD1 (7 bases). Germline CDR1 and CDR2: SQVTM and ANQGSEA. This CDR3 region has 13 residues.

To note about this clonotype: It may be a read error: a sequence one base away is much more abundant. The V and J genes are TRBV20-1 and TRBJ2-4; D is unresolved. The CDR3 sequence is 11 residues long. Germline CDR1 and CDR2: DFQATT and SNEGSKA (reference sequence). The CDR3 sequence: CRARESYIQYF. The CDR3 nucleotides read TGCAGAGCTAGAGAAAGTTACATTCAGTACTTC.

This rearrangement joins TRBV6-2 or TRBV6-3 to TRBJ2-7; D is uncertain. CDR1 and CDR2 (germline): MNHEY, SVGEGT. The CDR3 is 11 residues long. V was shortened by 8 bases and J by 5 bases, with 10 bases between the two germline ends. CDR3 loop: CASGVTHEQYF. The DNA for the CDR3 is TGTGCCAGCGGGGTTACCCACGAGCAGTACTTC.

This clonotype was observed a few times. V and J are TRBV25-1 and TRBJ2-5; TRBD1 aligns across 8 bases. The CDR3 totals 19 residues. Per the germline V gene, CDR1 is MGHDK and CDR2 is SYGVNS. Trimming took 0 bases from V and 2 from J; bases not matched to a gene: 14. CDR3 loop: CASSEYLGTRQGWQETQYF. Here the CDR3 DNA reads TGTGCCAGCAGTGAATATTTAGGAACTAGACAGGGGTGGCAAGAGACCCAGTACTTC. The whole variable domain, filled in from reference TRBV25-1 and TRBJ2-5, reads EADIYQTPRYLVIGTGKKITLECSQTMGHDKMYWYQQDPGMELHLIHYSYGVNSTEKGDLSSESTVSRIRTEHFPLTLESARPSHTSQYLCASSEYLGTRQGWQETQYFGPGTRLLVL.

The table lists this clonotype with many counts. The J gene is TRBJ2-3, the V gene TRBV28, with D uncertain. The CDR3 contains 13 residues. Germline V gene data show CDR1 as MDHEN and CDR2 as SYDVKM. Trimming cost V 1 base and J 0 bases, with 2 bases left between them. As DNA, the CDR3 is TGTGCCAGCAGTTTATCGAGCACAGATACGCAGTATTTT. It is translated as CASSLSSTDTQYF. Full variable domain (remainder filled in from reference TRBV28 and TRBJ2-3): DVKVTQSSRYLVKRTGEKVFLECVQDMDHENMFWYRQDPGLGLRLIYFSYDVKMKEKGDIPEGYSVSREKKERFSLILESASTNQTSMYLCASSLSSTDTQYFGPGTRLTVL.

There are many counts of this clonotype. The genes are TRBV6-5 and TRBJ1-5; D gene unclear. Germline assignment: CDR1 MNHEY and CDR2 SVGAGI. The CDR3 is made up of 15 amino acids. The V end lost 5 bases, the J end lost 7 bases, and 18 bases lay between the germline ends. For the CDR3, the DNA is TGTGCCAGCAGTACCGGCTTCGGAGCGCGGCAGCCCCAGCATTTT. It encodes CASSTGFGARQPQHF.

To note about this clonotype: At one end the junction does not follow the germline gene, possibly because of a read error. The CDR3 nucleotides are TGTGCCAGCAGCTTACCGGGGGGGAGGGCCTACAATGAGCAGTCCTTC. Its translation: CASSLPGGRAYNEQSF. The chain joins TRBV7-9 to TRBJ2-1, with 8 bases matching TRBD2. Germline V lookup: CDR1 SEHNR, CDR2 FQNEAQ (reference sequence). The CDR3 runs to 16 residues.

In the case of this clonotype: This likely comes from a read error, as the CDR3 has no conserved phenylalanine or tryptophan at its end. The V and J genes are TRBV4-3 and TRBJ1-2; no clear D gene. CDR3 size: 15 residues. Germline V lookup: CDR1 LGHNA, CDR2 YSLEER. Deletions cut 1 base from V and 5 bases from J, with 14 bases between. The CDR3 coding sequence is TGCGCCAGCAGCCAAGCTACACTTTTTCCTTATGGCTACACCTAC. It specifies CASSQATLFPYGYTY.

Turning to this clonotype: One end of the junction fails to match germline, which may point to a read error. The chain recombines TRBV28 with TRBJ2-7; D gene unclear. Per germline, CDR1 MDHEN and CDR2 SYDVKM. CDR3 length: 14 residues. In nucleotides, the CDR3 is TGTGCCAGCAGTTCCCGGACGGTTCCCTACGAGCAGTCCTTC. Protein sequence: CASSSRTVPYEQSF.

This clonotype was found many times. The V call is TRBV7-7, the J call TRBJ2-3; D gene unclear. Germline lookup yields CDR1 SSHAT and CDR2 FNYEAQ (reference sequence). V was cut by 0 bases and J by 6 bases, with 16 bases left in between. This CDR3 spans 16 amino acids. In DNA form, the CDR3 reads TGTGCCAGCAGCTTAGCGTCGGGCCTAGGAGTGGATACGCAGTATTTT. Amino acid sequence: CASSLASGLGVDTQYF.